These 23 T cell receptor beta chains were all obtained from the same sample, sequenced in a study of T cell responses to AZD1222 COVID-19 vaccine. Repertoires were generated with immunoSEQ multiplex PCR, while TCRdb's copy carries only in-frame clones and drops some. The sample yields tens of thousands of clones, about 89% seen once. The sequencing used peripheral blood, collected on day 0 of AZD1222 vaccination. The receptors were gathered from an adult in good health.

The chain recombines TRBV9 with TRBJ1-5; no definite D call. V gave up 0 bases and J gave up 5 bases, with 6 bases separating them. Germline loops: CDR1 SGDLS, CDR2 YYNGEE. This CDR3 contains 13 residues. CDR3 in amino acids: CASSVGWDQPQHF. CDR3 bases: TGTGCCAGCAGCGTAGGCTGGGATCAGCCCCAGCATTTT.

This chain links TRBV10-1 with TRBJ2-1; TRBD1 agrees at 9 bases. There are 16 residues in the CDR3. Trimming at V came to 2 bases and at J to 6 bases, leaving 8 bases not matched to a gene. CDR1 WNHNN and CDR2 SYGVQD come from the germline V gene (reference sequence). The CDR3 region is CASSEGGTGTSNEQFF. The DNA of the CDR3 is TGCGCCAGCAGTGAGGGCGGGACAGGGACGTCCAATGAGCAGTTCTTC.

The chain is built from TRBV6-5 and TRBJ1-5; weak D call: TRBD1 (5 bases). Looked up from germline, CDR1 is MNHEY and CDR2 is SVGAGI. The CDR3 sequence is 15 residues long. Trimming took 5 bases from V and 1 from J, leaving 12 bases between them. CDR3 DNA sequence: TGTGCCAGCAGTCTAAGTGGGGGAAGCAATCAGCCCCAGCATTTT. This codes for CASSLSGGSNQPQHF.

This chain connects TRBV5-4 to TRBJ2-1, with D perhaps matching TRBD1 (5 bases). CDR3 length: 11 residues. Deletions cut 1 base from V and 13 bases from J, with 9 bases between. The V gene's germline CDR1 is SGHNT and CDR2 YYREEE (reference sequence). The CDR3 loop is CASSLMGPQFF. DNA of the CDR3: TGTGCCAGCAGCTTGATGGGGCCCCAGTTCTTC.

The chain has TRBV11-2 and TRBJ2-5; the match to TRBD2 covers 12 bases. Per germline, CDR1 SGHAT and CDR2 FQNNGV. The CDR3 runs to 17 residues. The V and J ends lost 4 bases and 2 bases, in that order; junction bases with no gene match: 8. CDR3 protein: CASSSFGLAGPQETQYF. CDR3 nucleotide sequence: TGTGCCAGCAGCTCATTTGGACTAGCGGGACCACAAGAGACCCAGTACTTC.

This clone has more than one count but fewer than ten. This chain joins TRBV4-3 and TRBJ2-5, with TRBD2 matching 7 bases. The CDR3 runs 15 residues. Trimming at V came to 0 bases and at J to 4 bases, leaving 5 bases not matched to a gene. The germline CDR1 and CDR2 sequences are LGHNA and YSLEER. This CDR3 reads CASSQDWGGTETQYF. The CDR3 coding sequence is TGCGCCAGCAGCCAAGATTGGGGGGGTACAGAGACCCAGTACTTC.

The chain combines TRBV7-9 with TRBJ1-1; no definite D call. Germline V gene data show CDR1 as SEHNR and CDR2 as FQNEAQ (reference sequence). With 8 bases removed from V and 2 bases from J, the gap between germline ends came to 15 bases. This CDR3 contains 14 residues. Here the CDR3 reads CASFLTALNTEAFF. For the CDR3, the DNA is TGTGCCAGCTTCCTTACGGCCCTTAACACTGAAGCTTTCTTT.

There are a few counts of this clone. The chain is built from TRBV5-4 and TRBJ1-1, with TRBD1 identical over 10 bases. The CDR3 totals 16 residues. V lost 2 bases to trimming and J lost 4 bases; unmatched junction nucleotides: 8. Germline V gene sequence: CDR1 SGHNT, CDR2 YYREEE (reference sequence). The CDR3 reads CASSFGQGGLFTEAFF. CDR3 nucleotides: TGTGCCAGCAGCTTCGGACAGGGGGGGTTATTCACTGAAGCTTTCTTT.

The chain combines TRBV2 with TRBJ2-5; TRBD1 aligns across 9 bases. CDR1 SNHLY and CDR2 FYNNEI come from the germline V gene. This CDR3 contains 13 residues. J was trimmed by 5 bases and V by 6 bases; bases with no gene match: 4. CDR3 bases: TGTGCCAGCAGGGACAGGGGAATGGAGACCCAGTACTTC. Protein product: CASRDRGMETQYF.

The chain links TRBV7-9 to TRBJ2-4, with 10 positions matching TRBD2. The CDR3 covers 18 residues. Germline loops: CDR1 SEHNR, CDR2 FQNEAQ (reference sequence). Unmatched junction bases numbered 10, after V lost 5 bases and J lost 0 bases. Here the CDR3 reads CASSLPLRLAGAKNIQYF. CDR3 coding DNA: TGTGCCAGCAGCCTACCCCTGAGACTAGCGGGAGCCAAAAACATTCAGTACTTC.

About this clone itself: The junction departs from germline at one end; a sequencing error may be responsible. The CDR3 sequence: CASGIPRLYGYTF. As DNA, the CDR3 is TGTGCCAGTGGTATACCTCGTCTCTATGGCTACACCTTC. The chain links TRBV19 to TRBJ1-2; D is undetermined. This CDR3 has 13 residues. Germline CDR1 is LNHDA and CDR2 is SQIVND (reference sequence).

The chain joins TRBV4-2 to TRBJ2-5; D may be TRBD2 (5 bases). V was cut by 4 bases and J by 4 bases, with 25 bases left in between. The CDR3 consists of 18 residues. Per germline, CDR1 LGHNA and CDR2 YNFKEQ. DNA of the CDR3: TGTGCCAGCAGCCCGCCGGCTTTCGGTGTAGGCGGAGGAGAGACCCAGTACTTC. Its translation is CASSPPAFGVGGGETQYF.

The chain recombines TRBV20-1 with TRBJ2-3; no definite D call. Trimming pared 4 bases from V and 5 bases from J, leaving 7 bases between. The CDR3 loop spans 11 amino acids. Germline CDR1 DFQATT, CDR2 SNEGSKA (reference sequence). CDR3 nucleotide sequence: TGCAGTGCTATTACAAGAGATACGCAGTATTTT. It specifies CSAITRDTQYF.

The chain combines TRBV25-1 with TRBJ2-6, with D possibly being TRBD1 (5 bases). Germline lookup yields CDR1 MGHDK and CDR2 SYGVNS. CDR3 length: 15 residues. Trimming left V 4 bases short and J 0 bases short, with 7 bases between. The CDR3 DNA follows: TGTGCCAGCAGTGCAGGGCTCTCTGGGGCCAACGTCCTGACTTTC. Its protein is CASSAGLSGANVLTF.

The chain joins TRBV19 to TRBJ2-2; D not resolved. Looked up from germline, CDR1 is LNHDA and CDR2 is SQIVND (reference sequence). The CDR3 runs to 14 residues. V shed 4 bases and J shed 5 bases, with 11 bases lying between them. The CDR3 DNA reads TGTGCCAGTAGTAAACTCAGTTCAACCGGGGAGCTGTTTTTT. This translates into CASSKLSSTGELFF.

CDR3 nucleotides: TGTGCCAGCAGCCTGGGACTAGCGGGGGCCGTTACTCAAGGGTTGCAGTATTTT. The encoded protein is CASSLGLAGAVTQGLQYF. This sequence joins TRBV27 and TRBJ2-3; the match to TRBD2 covers 14 bases. CDR3 length equals 18 residues. Germline V CDR1 and CDR2: MNHEY, SMNVEV (reference sequence). The junction had 19 bases not matched to a gene; V was cut back by 6 bases and J by 11 bases.

J is TRBJ1-4 and V is TRBV23-1, with D uncertain. TRBV23-1 is flagged as an ORF with uncertain function. CDR3 length equals 13 residues. V dropped 11 bases and J dropped 0 bases, with 10 bases sitting between them. CDR3 residues: CAHRESTNEKLFF. The CDR3, as DNA: TGCGCCCACCGAGAGTCAACTAATGAAAAACTGTTTTTT.

V usage is TRBV6-5 and J usage is TRBJ2-7; weak D call: TRBD1 (6 bases). Trimming pared 7 bases from V and 0 bases from J, leaving 10 bases between. This CDR3 contains 13 residues. CDR1 and CDR2 (germline): MNHEY, SVGAGI. CDR3 nucleotides: TGTGCCAGCATGCAGGGGACCTCCTACGAGCAGTACTTC. Translated: CASMQGTSYEQYF.

The rearrangement links TRBV18 to TRBJ2-4; D call uncertain. CDR1 and CDR2 (germline): KGHSH, LQKENI. The CDR3 has 12 residues. Trimming removed 3 bases from V and 7 bases from J, with 7 bases in between. The CDR3 DNA sequence: TGTGCCAGCTCACCGGTCGGGAACATTCAGTACTTC. Encoded protein: CASSPVGNIQYF.

The chain uses TRBV5-5 and TRBJ2-3; 9 bases are a match to TRBD1. The V segment lost 4 bases and the J segment 3 bases; nucleotides outside the gene matches: 3. This CDR3 comprises 14 residues. Germline assignment: CDR1 SGHKS and CDR2 YYEKEE (reference sequence). The CDR3 bases are TGTGCCAGCAGCAGGACAGGGGAGACAGATACGCAGTATTTT. Translating it yields CASSRTGETDTQYF.

CDR3 region: CASSLYQGIYNEQFF. The CDR3 nucleotides read TGTGCCAGCAGCTTATACCAGGGGATCTACAATGAGCAGTTCTTC. The chain is built from TRBV11-2 and TRBJ2-1; D may be TRBD1 (6 bases). The CDR3 contains 15 residues. Trimming removed 2 bases at V and 3 bases at J, with 11 bases between. The germline CDR1 and CDR2 sequences are SGHAT and FQNNGV.

The chain is built from TRBV3-1 (or the pseudogene TRBV3-2) and TRBJ1-2; TRBD1 matches 10 bases. CDR1 and CDR2 (germline): LGHDT, YNNKEL (reference sequence). The CDR3 is 16 residues long. Trimming at V came to 2 bases and at J to 3 bases, leaving 6 bases not matched to a gene. CDR3 sequence (DNA): TGTGCCAGCAGCCAATTCAGGACAGGGGGAGACTATGGCTACACCTTC. It translates to CASSQFRTGGDYGYTF.

The sample holds a few counts of this clone. The rearrangement joins TRBV27 to TRBJ2-7, with 11 bases lining up with TRBD1. After removal of 6 bases from V and 6 bases from J, the junction contained 4 bases not matched to a gene. The V gene's germline CDR1 is MNHEY and CDR2 SMNVEV (reference sequence). The CDR3 has 13 residues. The DNA of the CDR3 is TGTGCCAGCAGGAGGACAGGGGGCGGCGAGCAGTACTTC. Translating gives CASRRTGGGEQYF.